This paragraph covers one T cell receptor beta chain sequence. Its antigen remains unidentified. Generation of TCR beta cDNA was performed by 5'RACE template switching incorporating UMIs. For each CDR3 protein, TCRdb gives one entry from its re-call of the 5' RACE reads, without DNA. This table lists under 500,000 distinct CDR3 sequences. The data stem from a study of T cells expressing NK-cell markers. Study-level information: From sorted CD3+CD56+NKG2C+, CD3+CD56+NKG2C- and CD3+CD56-NKG2C+ T cells came the TCR beta repertoires.

The CDR3 runs 15 residues. Germline CDR1 and CDR2: SNHLY and FYNNEI. General study findings and limits: Once again these clonotypes came out on top in the CD3+CD56-NKG2C+ fraction of several donors.

This receptor was taken from a woman aged 18-70 years in good health. The sample consisted of blood T cells: a sorted CD56 or NKG2C T cell subset, CD4+ or CD8+ T cells, or bulk PBMC T cells (not recorded which). The chain uses TRBV2 and TRBJ2-3; as DNA is missing, the TRBD1 call by TCRdb cannot be tested. The CDR3 is CASSDGTTSTDTQYF. Based on the CDR3 plus reference TRBV2 and TRBJ2-3, the full variable domain is EPEVTQTPSHQVTQMGQEVILRCVPISNHLYFYWYRQILGQKVEFLVSFYNNEISEKSEIFDDQFSVERPDGSNFTLKIRSTKLEDSAMYFCASSDGTTSTDTQYFGPGTRLTVL.